This T cell receptor (beta chain) stems from a study of shared clonotypes between healthy human individuals (TCRdb year 2020). With respect to the entire study: The cohort comprised two women and three men aged 18 to 49 years. Per donor, three plates each were used for CD4 naive and CD4 memory, two for CD8 naive, and one for CD8 memory. The study deeply sequenced blood TCR repertoires of roughly five healthy adults to estimate repertoire size and the extent of clonotype sharing between individuals. To increase sequencing depth and limit assay-specific biases, different laboratories used diverse techniques to prepare libraries and sequence TCR repertoires. Between about 0.94 and 10 billion PBMCs per donor were obtained by leukapheresis. Summary of the overall study and its limitations: Sampling was restricted to blood, and TCR repertoires in tissue are likely to differ from TCR repertoires in blood. Based on pairwise subsampling, the degree of clonotype sharing among donors was expected to be affected by sequencing depth. Estimated clonotype richness was generally larger for naive than for memory subsets. Clonotypes shared by all four sorted-subset donors showed higher generation probabilities than non-shared clonotypes. Incomplete sequencing was indicated by rarefaction of sorted-subset datasets, despite the large sequencing depth. Because the study included a small number of donors, the genetic and exposure-history diversity represented was limited. About 5% of naive CD4, around 4% of naive CD8, roughly 2.4% of memory CD4, and about 0.4% of memory CD8 clonotypes were shared across a few donors.

As for this clone: This clone's antigen is unknown. No quality values exist for individual bases; no much larger clone is one base distant.

Using the deep immunoSEQ assay, TCR CDR3 regions were amplified from genomic DNA by multiplex PCR. Extracted genomic DNA from each cell subset was spread evenly across all wells of several immunoSEQ 96-well plates, with each plate serving as a replicate. For sorted subsets, around 200 ng genomic DNA, equal to about 30,000 T cell genomes, was loaded into each replicate PCR. Purified libraries were quantified with a Qubit 3.0 fluorometer, sized on a Bioanalyzer 2100, and re-quantified with the KAPA Library Quantification kit. Every immunoSEQ 96-well plate was sequenced on a separate single-read 150-cycle Illumina NextSeq 550 flow cell. Per the authors' processing: The immunoSEQ output contained only junctional sequences without quality scores, so filtering could not match that applied to full-length reads. Sequences were annotated with PyIR, a Python wrapper for IgBLAST v1.9, using IMGT germline references to assign V/J genes and CDR3. Any read was removed if the V/J assignment was weak (E-value above 1e-6), the CDR3 was missing, or the read contained stop codons, out-of-frame junctions, or ambiguous translated residues. V3J clonotypes were defined by identical inferred V gene, J gene, and CDR3 amino acid sequence. The percentage overlap between two repertoires was calculated by dividing the number of shared unique clonotypes by the size of the smaller repertoire. Three approaches were used to assess repertoire richness: RTK rarefaction, the Chao1 estimator, and Recon v2.1 estimates of unobserved clonotypes. For all TCRbeta clonotypes obtained by the gDNA method from a handful of donors, generation probabilities were computed with OLGA. TCRdb took this table from immuneACCESS and kept in-frame rearrangements with V and J called. Such tables lack part of the clones; where checked against another copy, unresolved V genes explain under half of the gap, and the rest is unexplained. V and J calls and clone size follow that table, whereas D and trimming were derived from the DNA. This sample holds over 1.5 million clones; approximately 98% were observed only once. The ten largest clones take up approximately 0.44% of the sample.

Donors were healthy HIV-negative adults with no recently reported acute infections or vaccinations. All donors were Caucasian adults living in Nashville, Tennessee, USA. CD4+ T cells were enriched by magnetic negative selection, after which naive cells were positively selected on CD45RA and the negative fraction was taken as the memory subset. Blood was obtained by leukapheresis, after which PBMCs were separated by Ficoll-Histopaque density gradient centrifugation and cryopreserved in liquid nitrogen vapor phase. Analytical flow cytometry was used to check the purity and quantity of each magnetically sorted T cell population. From each sorted fraction, genomic DNA was isolated and quantified by UV absorbance on a Nanodrop 2000c. The CDR3 spans 15 residues, from the cysteine through the phenylalanine. Of the read, only the CDR3 DNA is kept; its 45 bases are in frame from base 1.

This clonotype originated in a man aged 25-45 years in good health. Sequenced sample: naive CD4+ T cells sorted from blood. Interpreted using the paper, the cell subset or site label stands for: CD45RA+ positively selected. The sequence is built from TRBV1 and TRBJ2-2. TRBV1 is noted as a pseudogene. The DNA sequence is given as TGCACCAGCAGCCACTGGACGAGTAAGACCGGGGAGCTGTTTTTT. This translates into CTSSHWTSKTGELFF.